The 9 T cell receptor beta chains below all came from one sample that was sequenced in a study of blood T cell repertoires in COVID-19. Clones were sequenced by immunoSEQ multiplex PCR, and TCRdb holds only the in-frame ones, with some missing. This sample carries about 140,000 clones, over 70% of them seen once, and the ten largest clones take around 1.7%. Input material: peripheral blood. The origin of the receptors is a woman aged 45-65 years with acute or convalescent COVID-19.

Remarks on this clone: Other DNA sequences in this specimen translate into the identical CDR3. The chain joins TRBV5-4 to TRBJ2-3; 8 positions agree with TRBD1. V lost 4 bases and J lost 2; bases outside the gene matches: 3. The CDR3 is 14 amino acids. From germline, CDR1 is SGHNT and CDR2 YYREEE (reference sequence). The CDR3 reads CASSRQGSTDTQYF. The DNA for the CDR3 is TGTGCCAGCAGCCGACAGGGGTCCACAGATACGCAGTATTTT.

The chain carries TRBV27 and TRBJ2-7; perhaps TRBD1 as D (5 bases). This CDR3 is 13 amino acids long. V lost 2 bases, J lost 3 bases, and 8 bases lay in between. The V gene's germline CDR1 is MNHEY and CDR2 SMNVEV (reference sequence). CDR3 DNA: TGTGCCAGCAGTTTAACCAGGGTCTACGAGCAGTACTTC. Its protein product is CASSLTRVYEQYF.

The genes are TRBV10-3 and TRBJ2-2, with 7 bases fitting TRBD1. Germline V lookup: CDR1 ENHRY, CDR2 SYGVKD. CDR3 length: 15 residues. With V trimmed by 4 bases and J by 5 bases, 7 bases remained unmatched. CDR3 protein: CAISGDSPRTGELFF. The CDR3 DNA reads TGTGCCATCAGTGGGGACAGCCCCCGGACCGGGGAGCTGTTTTTT.

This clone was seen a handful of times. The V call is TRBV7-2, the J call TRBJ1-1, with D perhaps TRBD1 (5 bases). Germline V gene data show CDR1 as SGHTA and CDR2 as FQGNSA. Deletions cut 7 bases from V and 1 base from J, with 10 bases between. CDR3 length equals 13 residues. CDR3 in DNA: TGTGCCAGCAACCTTCAGGGGAACACTGAAGCTTTCTTT. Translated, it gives CASNLQGNTEAFF. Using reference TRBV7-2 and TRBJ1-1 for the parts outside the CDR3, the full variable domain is GAGVSQSPSNKVTEKGKDVELRCDPISGHTALYWYRQSLGQGLEFLIYFQGNSAPDKSGLPSDRFSAERTGGSVSTLTIQRTQQEDSAVYLCASNLQGNTEAFFGQGTRLTVV.

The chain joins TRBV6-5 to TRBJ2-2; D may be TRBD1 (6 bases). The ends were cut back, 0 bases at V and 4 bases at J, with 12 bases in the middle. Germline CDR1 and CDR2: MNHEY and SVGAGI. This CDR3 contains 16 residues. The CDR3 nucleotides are TGTGCCAGCAGTTACTCTAACAGGGCCGTCACCGGGGAGCTGTTTTTT. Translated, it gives CASSYSNRAVTGELFF.

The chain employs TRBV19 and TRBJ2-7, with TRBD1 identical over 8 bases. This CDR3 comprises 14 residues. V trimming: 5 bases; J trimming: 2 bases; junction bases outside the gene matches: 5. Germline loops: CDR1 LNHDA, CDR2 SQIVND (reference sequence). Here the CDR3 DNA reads TGTGCCAGTAGTGAGGCAGGGGGCGCCTACGAGCAGTACTTC. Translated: CASSEAGGAYEQYF. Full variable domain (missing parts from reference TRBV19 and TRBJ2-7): DGGITQSPKYLFRKEGQNVTLSCEQNLNHDAMYWYRQDPGQGLRLIYYSQIVNDFQKGDIAEGYSVSREKKESFPLTVTSAQKNPTAFYLCASSEAGGAYEQYFGPGTRLTVT.

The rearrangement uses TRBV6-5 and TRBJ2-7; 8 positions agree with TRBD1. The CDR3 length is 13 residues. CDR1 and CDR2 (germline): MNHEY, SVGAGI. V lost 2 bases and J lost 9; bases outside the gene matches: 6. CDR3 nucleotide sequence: TGTGCCAGCAGTTACGAAACAGGGGGGCGGCAGTACTTC. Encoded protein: CASSYETGGRQYF.

The DNA of the CDR3 is TGTGCCAGTAGTATAGTCCATTATGGCTACACCTTC. This codes for CASSIVHYGYTF. V gene TRBV19 combines with J gene TRBJ1-2; D unresolved. There are 12 residues in the CDR3. V shed 1 base and J shed 5 bases, with 5 bases lying between them. Germline values: CDR1 LNHDA, CDR2 SQIVND (reference sequence).

CDR3 DNA sequence: TGTGCCAGCAGTACAGGGTTCACTGAAGCTTTCTTT. It specifies CASSTGFTEAFF. The V call is TRBV2, the J call TRBJ1-1; D is perhaps TRBD1 (6 bases). Germline CDR1 is SNHLY and CDR2 is FYNNEI. With 5 bases removed from V and 4 bases from J, the gap between germline ends came to 8 bases. The CDR3 runs 12 residues.